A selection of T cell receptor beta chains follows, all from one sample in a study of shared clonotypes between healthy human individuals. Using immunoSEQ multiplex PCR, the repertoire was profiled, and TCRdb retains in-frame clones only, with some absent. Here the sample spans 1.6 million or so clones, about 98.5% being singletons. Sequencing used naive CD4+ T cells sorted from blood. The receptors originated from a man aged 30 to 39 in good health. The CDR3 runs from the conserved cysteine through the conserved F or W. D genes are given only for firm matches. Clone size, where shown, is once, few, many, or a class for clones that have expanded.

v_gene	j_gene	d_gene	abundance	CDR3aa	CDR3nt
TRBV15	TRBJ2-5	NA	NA	CATSRGTTQETQYF	TGTGCCACCAGCAGAGGGACGACCCAAGAGACCCAGTACTTC
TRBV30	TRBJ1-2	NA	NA	CAWSVHGYGYTF	TGTGCCTGGAGTGTACACGGCTATGGCTACACCTTC
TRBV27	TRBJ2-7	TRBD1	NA	CASSLSPYYRGQKSYEQYF	TGTGCCAGCAGTTTATCGCCCTACTACAGGGGACAGAAATCCTACGAGCAGTACTTC
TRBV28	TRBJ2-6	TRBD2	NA	CASTQTSGSGSGANVLTF	TGTGCCAGCACCCAGACTAGCGGGAGCGGTTCTGGGGCCAACGTCCTGACTTTC
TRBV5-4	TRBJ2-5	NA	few	CASSGGLTNQETQYF	TGTGCCAGCAGCGGAGGACTAACCAACCAAGAGACCCAGTACTTC
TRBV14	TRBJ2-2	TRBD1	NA	CASSQLGRQGRSGELFF	TGTGCCAGCAGCCAGCTAGGTCGACAGGGGCGGTCCGGGGAGCTGTTTTTT
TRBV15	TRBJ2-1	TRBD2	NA	CATSREGLVTNEQFF	TGTGCCACCAGCAGAGAGGGACTAGTTACCAATGAGCAGTTCTTC
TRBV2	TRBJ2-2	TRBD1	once	CAIGQGVNTGELFF	TGTGCCATAGGACAGGGGGTGAACACCGGGGAGCTGTTTTTT
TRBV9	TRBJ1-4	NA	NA	CASSVAQYEKLFF	TGTGCCAGCAGCGTAGCTCAGTATGAAAAACTGTTTTTT
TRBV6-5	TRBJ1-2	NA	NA	CASHKKGRPSYGYTF	TGTGCCAGCCATAAGAAGGGGCGACCAAGCTATGGCTACACCTTC
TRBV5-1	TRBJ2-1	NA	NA	CASSLDPTGNEQFF	TGCGCCAGCAGCTTGGACCCTACGGGAAATGAGCAGTTCTTC
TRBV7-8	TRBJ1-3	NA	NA	CASSSTVLSGNTIYF	TGTGCCAGCAGCTCGACAGTACTCTCTGGAAACACCATATATTTT
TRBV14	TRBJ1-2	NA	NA	CASSQLGPNYGYTF	TGTGCCAGCAGCCAACTAGGACCTAACTATGGCTACACCTTC
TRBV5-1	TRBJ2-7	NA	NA	CASSLTRFNSEQYF	TGCGCCAGCAGCTTGACCAGGTTTAACAGCGAGCAGTACTTC
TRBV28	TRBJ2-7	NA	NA	CASSLLAGEQYF	TGTGCCAGCAGTTTATTGGCTGGGGAGCAGTACTTC
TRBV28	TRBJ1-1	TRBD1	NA	CASIDRVNTEAFF	TGTGCCAGCATCGACAGGGTGAACACTGAAGCTTTCTTT